This T cell receptor (beta chain) comes out of a study of blood T cell repertoires in COVID-19. About the research overall: COVID-19 samples, acute and convalescent, were from the United States, Italy and Spain.

Per the original data handling: Cell counts per sample came from amplifying reference gene primers. The table came from immunoSEQ multiplex PCR; TCRdb's copy has only in-frame clones and leaves some out. V, J and clone size are those of that table, while D and trimming were read from the DNA. The sample records about 68,000 clones, around 85% being singletons. Unmatched junction bases numbered 3, after V lost 0 bases and J lost 2 bases. The CDR3 has 15 amino acids. The germline gives CDR1 SGDLS, CDR2 YYNGEE. V and J are TRBV9 and TRBJ2-5, with 8 bases fitting TRBD2. This receptor was identified in a man aged 45-60 years with acute or convalescent COVID-19. The source material was peripheral blood. CDR3 DNA sequence: TGTGCCAGCAGCGTAGAATCTAGCGGGCAAGAGACCCAGTACTTC. Translated, it gives CASSVESSGQETQYF. Full variable domain (rest looked up from reference TRBV9 and TRBJ2-5): DSGVTQTPKHLITATGQRVTLRCSPRSGDLSVYWYQQSLDQGLQFLIQYYNGEERAKGNILERFSAQQFPDLHSELNLSSLELGDSALYFCASSVESSGQETQYFGPGTRLLVL.